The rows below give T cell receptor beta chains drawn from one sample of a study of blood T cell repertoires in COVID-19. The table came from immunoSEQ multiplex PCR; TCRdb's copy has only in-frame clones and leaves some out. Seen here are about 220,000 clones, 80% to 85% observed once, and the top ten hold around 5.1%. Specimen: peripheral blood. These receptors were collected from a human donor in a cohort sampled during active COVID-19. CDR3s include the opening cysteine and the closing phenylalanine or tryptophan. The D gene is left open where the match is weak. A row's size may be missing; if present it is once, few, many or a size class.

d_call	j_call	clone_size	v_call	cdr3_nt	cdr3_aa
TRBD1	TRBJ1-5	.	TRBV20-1	TGCAGTGCTAGTAGGGGGCATCAGCCCCAGCATTTT	CSASRGHQPQHF
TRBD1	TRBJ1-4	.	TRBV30	TGTGCCTGGAGGAAAAACAGGGGAGTGTATGAAAAACTGTTTTTT	CAWRKNRGVYEKLFF
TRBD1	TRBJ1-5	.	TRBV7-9	TGTGCCAGCAGCCCCCCCGGGACAGGGAGGCGAAATCAGCCCCAGCATTTT	CASSPPGTGRRNQPQHF
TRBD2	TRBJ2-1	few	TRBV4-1	TGCGCCAGCAGCTCCACTAGCGGCAATGAGCAGTTCTTC	CASSSTSGNEQFF
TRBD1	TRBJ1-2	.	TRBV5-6	TGTGCCAGCAGCGACGGACAGGTCCCCTATGGCTACACCTTC	CASSDGQVPYGYTF
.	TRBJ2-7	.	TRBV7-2	TGTGCCAGCAGCTCCAGGGTCCCCTCCTACGAGCAGTACTTC	CASSSRVPSYEQYF
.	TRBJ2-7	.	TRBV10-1	TGCGCCAGCAGTGAATCGACGCCGGGACTCTCCTACGAGCAGTACTTC	CASSESTPGLSYEQYF
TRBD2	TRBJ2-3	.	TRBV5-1	TGCGCCAGCAGCTTCCCCGCGGGGGGGCTTGTGGATACGCAGTATTTT	CASSFPAGGLVDTQYF
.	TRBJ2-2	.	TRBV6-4	TGTGCCAGCAGTGAAATGAGGGATTCCGGGGAGCTGTTTTTT	CASSEMRDSGELFF
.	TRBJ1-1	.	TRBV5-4	TGTGCCAGCAGCTGGGGGAGGATGAACACTGAAGCTTTCTTT	CASSWGRMNTEAFF
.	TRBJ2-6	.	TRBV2	TGTGCCAGCAGTGAAACGACAGGTCTTCATCGGGCCAACGTCCTGACTTTC	CASSETTGLHRANVLTF
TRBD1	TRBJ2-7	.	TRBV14	TGTGCCAGCAGCTTCGACAGGGGGAGCGAGCAGTACTTC	CASSFDRGSEQYF
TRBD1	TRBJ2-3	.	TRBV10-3	TGTGCCATCAGTGACCCCAGGGGGCGCACGCAGTATTTT	CAISDPRGRTQYF
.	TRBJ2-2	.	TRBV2	TGTGCCAGCACTACAGTTTCCACCGGGGAGCTGTTTTTT	CASTTVSTGELFF
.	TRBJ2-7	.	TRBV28	TGTGCCAGCAGTCCCCGCTCCTACGAGCAGTACTTC	CASSPRSYEQYF
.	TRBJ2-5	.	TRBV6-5	TGTGCCAGCAGTTACACCGGGACTCTCATCCAAGAGACCCAGTACTTC	CASSYTGTLIQETQYF
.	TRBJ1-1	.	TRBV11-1	TGTGCCAGCAGCTCGGACAGCTTGAACACTGAAGCTTTCTTT	CASSSDSLNTEAFF
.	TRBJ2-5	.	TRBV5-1	TGCGCCAGCAGCTTGGCCGCGGCGGGATTACAAGAGACCCAGTACTTC	CASSLAAAGLQETQYF
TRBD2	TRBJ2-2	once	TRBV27	TGTGCCAGCAGTTTAAGTGGTCTAGCGGGAAACACCGGGGAGCTGTTTTTT	CASSLSGLAGNTGELFF
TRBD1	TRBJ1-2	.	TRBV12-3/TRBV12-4	TGTGCCAGCACTTGGGACAGGGGAAGTGGCTACACCTTC	CASTWDRGSGYTF
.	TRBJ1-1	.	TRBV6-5	TGTGCCAGCAGGTCACCCTTGAGGGCAAATGAAGCTTTCTTT	CASRSPLRANEAFF
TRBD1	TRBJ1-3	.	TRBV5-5	TGTGCCAGCAGCGGGGACAGGGGGCAGAGCTCTGGAAACACCATATATTTT	CASSGDRGQSSGNTIYF
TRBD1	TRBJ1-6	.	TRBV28	TGTGCCAGCAGTTTATTCCCAGGGGGCGCGTCTGTGCCCCTCCACTTT	CASSLFPGGASVPLHF
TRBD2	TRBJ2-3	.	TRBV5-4	TGTGCCAGCAGCGAAGTAGCGGGAGGCTTGGCAGATACGCAGTATTTT	CASSEVAGGLADTQYF
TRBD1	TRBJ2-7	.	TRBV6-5	TGTGCCAGCAGTTACTCAATTGGGACAGGGACCTACGAGCAGTACTTC	CASSYSIGTGTYEQYF
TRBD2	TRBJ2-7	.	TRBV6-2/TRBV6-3	TGTGCCAGCAGTCTAGGCGGGAGGGCCTACGAGCAGTACTTC	CASSLGGRAYEQYF
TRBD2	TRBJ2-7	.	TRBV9	TGTGCCAGCAGCCCAACAGCGGGGGCCCTATACGAGCAGTACTTC	CASSPTAGALYEQYF
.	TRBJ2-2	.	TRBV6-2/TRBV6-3	TGTGCCAGCAGTGGCGATTACAGGGCTACCGGGGAGCTGTTTTTT	CASSGDYRATGELFF
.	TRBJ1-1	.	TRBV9	TGTGCCAGCACCCCAGGGGCAGTCGGGACTGAAGCTTTCTTT	CASTPGAVGTEAFF
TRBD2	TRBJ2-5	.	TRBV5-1	TGCGCCAGCAGCCCCACTACTAGCGGGAGGTCTATAGAGACCCAGTACTTC	CASSPTTSGRSIETQYF
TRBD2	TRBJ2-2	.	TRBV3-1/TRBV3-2	TGTGCCAGCAGCCAGGGAGCGGGAGGGCGGACCGGGGAGCTGTTTTTT	CASSQGAGGRTGELFF
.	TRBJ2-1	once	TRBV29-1	TGCAGCGTGGGGGGGGGACAAATCTGGTTCTTC	CSVGGGQIWFF
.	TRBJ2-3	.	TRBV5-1	TGCGCCAGCAGCTCCAATCCTAGCGAGAATAGCGATACGCAGTATTTT	CASSSNPSENSDTQYF
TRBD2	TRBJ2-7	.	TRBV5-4	TGTGCCAGCAGCTTGGTACGGGGGAGGGCTGGCGAGCAGTACTTC	CASSLVRGRAGEQYF
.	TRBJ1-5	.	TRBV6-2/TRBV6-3	TGTGCCAGCAGTTCGAATACAGGAGGGGAGGGGAGCAATCAGCCCCAGCATTTT	CASSSNTGGEGSNQPQHF
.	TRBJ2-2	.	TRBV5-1	TGCGCCAGCAGCTTGGTAATCGCCGGGGAGCTGTTTTTT	CASSLVIAGELFF